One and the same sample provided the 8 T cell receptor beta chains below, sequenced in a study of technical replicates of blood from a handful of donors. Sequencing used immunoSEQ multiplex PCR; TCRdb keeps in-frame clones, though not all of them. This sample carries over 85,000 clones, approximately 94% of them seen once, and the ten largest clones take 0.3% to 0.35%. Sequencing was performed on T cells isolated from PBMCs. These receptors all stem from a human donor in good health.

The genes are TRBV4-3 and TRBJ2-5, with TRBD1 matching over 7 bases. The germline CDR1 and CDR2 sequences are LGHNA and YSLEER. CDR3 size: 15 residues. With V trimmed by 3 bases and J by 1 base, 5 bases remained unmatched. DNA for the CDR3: TGCGCCAGCAGCCAGATGTCAGGGGGCCAAGAGACCCAGTACTTC. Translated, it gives CASSQMSGGQETQYF.

The CDR3: CASSVTGTPSGNTIYF. For the CDR3, the DNA is TGTGCCAGCAGCGTAACCGGGACACCCTCTGGAAACACCATATATTTT. This chain links TRBV7-9 with TRBJ1-3; the D gene is possibly TRBD1 (6 bases). The ends were cut back, 5 bases at V and 0 bases at J, with 14 bases in the middle. The V gene's germline CDR1 is SEHNR and CDR2 FQNEAQ (reference sequence). The CDR3 runs 16 residues.

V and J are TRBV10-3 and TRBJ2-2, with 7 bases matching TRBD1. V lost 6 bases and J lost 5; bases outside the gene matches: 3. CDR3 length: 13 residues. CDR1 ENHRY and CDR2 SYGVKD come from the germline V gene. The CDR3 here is CAISSGGTGELFF. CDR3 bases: TGTGCCATCAGCTCAGGGGGAACCGGGGAGCTGTTTTTT.

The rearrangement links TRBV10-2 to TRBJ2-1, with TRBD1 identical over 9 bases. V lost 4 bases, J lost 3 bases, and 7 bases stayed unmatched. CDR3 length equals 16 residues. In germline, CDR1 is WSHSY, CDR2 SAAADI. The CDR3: CASSGTGDTFYNEQFF. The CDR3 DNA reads TGCGCCAGCAGTGGGACAGGGGATACCTTCTACAATGAGCAGTTCTTC.

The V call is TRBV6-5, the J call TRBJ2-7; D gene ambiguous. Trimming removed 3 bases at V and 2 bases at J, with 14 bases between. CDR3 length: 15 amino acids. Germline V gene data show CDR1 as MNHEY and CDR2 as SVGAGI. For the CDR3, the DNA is TGTGCCAGCAGTTATTCGTTCCCCTATACCTACGAGCAGTACTTC. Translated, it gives CASSYSFPYTYEQYF.

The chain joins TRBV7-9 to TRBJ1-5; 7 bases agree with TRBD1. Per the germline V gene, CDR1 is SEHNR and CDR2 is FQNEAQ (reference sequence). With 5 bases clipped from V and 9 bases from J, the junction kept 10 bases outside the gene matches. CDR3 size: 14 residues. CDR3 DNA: TGTGCCAGCAGCCCCACAGGGGCAGCGGGGCCCCAGCATTTT. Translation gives CASSPTGAAGPQHF.

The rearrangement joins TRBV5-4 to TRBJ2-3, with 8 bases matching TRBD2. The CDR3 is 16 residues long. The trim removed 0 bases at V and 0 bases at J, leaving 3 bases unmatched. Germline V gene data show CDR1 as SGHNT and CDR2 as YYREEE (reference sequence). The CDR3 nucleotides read TGTGCCAGCAGCTTGGGGGCGGGGGGAAGCACAGATACGCAGTATTTT. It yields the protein CASSLGAGGSTDTQYF.

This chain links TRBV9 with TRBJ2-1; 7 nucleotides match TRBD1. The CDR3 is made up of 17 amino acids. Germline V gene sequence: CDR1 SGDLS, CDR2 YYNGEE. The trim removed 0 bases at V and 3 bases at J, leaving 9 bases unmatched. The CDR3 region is CASSVDLRAGGYNEQFF. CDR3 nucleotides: TGTGCCAGCAGCGTAGATTTACGGGCAGGGGGCTACAATGAGCAGTTCTTC.